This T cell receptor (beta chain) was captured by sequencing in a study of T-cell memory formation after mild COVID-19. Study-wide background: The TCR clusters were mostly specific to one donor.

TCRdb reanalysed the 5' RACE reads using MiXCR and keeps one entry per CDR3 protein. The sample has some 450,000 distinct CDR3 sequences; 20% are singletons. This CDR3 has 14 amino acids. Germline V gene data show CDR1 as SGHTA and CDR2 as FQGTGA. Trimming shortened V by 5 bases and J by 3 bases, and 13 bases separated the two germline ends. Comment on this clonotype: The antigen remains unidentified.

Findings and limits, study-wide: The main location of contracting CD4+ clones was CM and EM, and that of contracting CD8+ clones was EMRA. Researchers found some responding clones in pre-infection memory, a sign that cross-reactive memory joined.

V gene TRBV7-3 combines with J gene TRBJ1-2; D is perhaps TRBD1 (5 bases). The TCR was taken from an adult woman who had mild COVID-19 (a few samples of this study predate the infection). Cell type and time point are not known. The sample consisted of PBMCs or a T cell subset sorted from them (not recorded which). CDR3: CASSPGRGDYGYTF. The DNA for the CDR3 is TGTGCCAGCAGCCCGGGGCGCGGGGACTATGGCTACACCTTC.